This TCR beta chain was obtained from a study of shared clonotypes between healthy human individuals. Whole-study findings and limits: In contrast to clonotypes shared by all four donors, non-shared clonotypes had lower generation probabilities.

V was cut by 5 bases and J by 4 bases, with 15 bases left in between. Looked up from germline, CDR1 is SGHTA and CDR2 is FQGTGA. This CDR3 has 14 residues. TCRdb keeps only in-frame clones here, not all; method: immunoSEQ multiplex PCR. The sample includes some 2,500,000 clones, roughly 90% seen only once; the top ten take about 0.41%. Concerning this clone: Its antigen is not known.

Sequencing was performed on naive CD4+ T cells from PBMCs. The subset here: CD45RA+ positively selected. This receptor was taken from a man aged 18-30 years in good health. Some clones in this sample may be carry-over from other donors' samples. J is TRBJ2-7 and V is TRBV7-3, with D perhaps matching TRBD1 (6 bases). The CDR3 reads CASSPTGSRYEQYF. Written as DNA, the CDR3 is TGTGCCAGCAGCCCAACAGGGAGCCGGTACGAGCAGTACTTC.